The sequence of this T cell receptor (beta chain) was determined in a study of blood T cells in healthy people across ages. Alongside a J-beta primer mix, a sample-barcoded 5' primer served in a second PCR lasting about 6 to 12 cycles. TCRdb called the 5' RACE reads again in MiXCR, with one record for every CDR3 protein. Of roughly 800,000 distinct CDR3 sequences in the sample, 58% were seen once. The CDR3 contains 15 residues. Germline CDR1 SGHRS, CDR2 YFSETQ. Trimming cost V 0 bases and J 1 base, with 10 bases left between them. Individuals who donated were healthy Caucasians from Russia aged 6 to 90. Each of the donors had roughly 9.3 milliliters of peripheral blood drawn into EDTA-treated Vacutainer tubes. Per sample, at least 6 micrograms of total RNA were extracted. This clonotype was observed once.

The sequence was obtained from a man aged 25 to 40 in good health. The specimen was blood. The chain recombines TRBV5-1 with TRBJ1-2; maybe TRBD1 (5 bases). CDR3: CASSLGQLNNYGYTF. The CDR3 nucleotides are TGCGCCAGCAGCTTGGGACAGCTTAATAACTATGGCTACACCTTC.